This TCR beta chain was retrieved from a study of blood T cell repertoires in COVID-19. Background on the study: The origin of the acute and convalescent COVID-19 samples was the United States, Italy and Spain. Sources were T cells, B-cell-depleted T cells, or PBMCs; the material itself was cDNA or gDNA.

This CDR3 is built from 14 residues. J lost 2 bases, V lost 6 bases, and 5 bases had no gene match. The germline V gene has CDR1 SNHLY and CDR2 FYNNEI. Original data processing: Counts of nucleated cells, estimated from reference gene primer amplification, were obtained. Produced via immunoSEQ multiplex PCR; TCRdb's table is partial and in-frame only. From that table come the V and J calls and clone size; the DNA was used to work out D and trimming. The sample consists of about 230,000 clones, roughly four fifths of them appearing once. This clonotype was obtained from a woman aged 50 to 60 with acute or convalescent COVID-19. Sequencing was carried out using peripheral blood. This sequence joins TRBV2 and TRBJ2-3; 7 bases are a match to TRBD2. CDR3 sequence reads: CASRIAGHTDTQYF. CDR3 nucleotides: TGTGCCAGCAGGATAGCGGGCCACACAGATACGCAGTATTTT.